The rows below give T cell receptor beta chains drawn from one sample of a study of blood T cells in healthy people across ages. A single record per CDR3 protein comes from TCRdb applying MiXCR to the 5' RACE reads. The sample has approximately 1.5 million distinct CDR3 sequences; about 45% are singletons. What was sequenced was blood. These receptors originate from a woman aged 18 to 35 in good health. The CDR3 runs from the conserved cysteine through the conserved F or W. The D gene is left open where the match is weak. Clone size is stated in some rows and not others, as once, few, many or a class when expanded.

v_call: TRBV4-3; d_call: TRBD2; clone_size: -; j_call: TRBJ2-3; cdr3_nt: TGCGCCAGCAGCCAGCACTCACTAGCGGGAGCCACAGATACGCAGTATTTT; cdr3_aa: CASSQHSLAGATDTQYF
v_call: TRBV2; d_call: -; clone_size: -; j_call: TRBJ1-2; cdr3_nt: TGTGCCAGCAGTGAAAGGTGGGCCGGCGGCTACACCTTC; cdr3_aa: CASSERWAGGYTF
v_call: TRBV7-2; d_call: -; clone_size: -; j_call: TRBJ1-1; cdr3_nt: TGTGCCAGCAGTTTCAAGGGGGTGATGGACACTGAAGCTTTCTTT; cdr3_aa: CASSFKGVMDTEAFF
v_call: TRBV13; d_call: TRBD2; clone_size: -; j_call: TRBJ2-1; cdr3_nt: TGTGCCAGCAGCGCGACTAGCGGGGGACTCCACAATGAGCAGTTCTTC; cdr3_aa: CASSATSGGLHNEQFF
v_call: TRBV29-1; d_call: -; clone_size: -; j_call: TRBJ1-1; cdr3_nt: TGCAGCGGCGCGGGGTTTCCGTGGGACACTGAAGCTTTCTTT; cdr3_aa: CSGAGFPWDTEAFF
v_call: TRBV29-1; d_call: TRBD2; clone_size: -; j_call: TRBJ2-5; cdr3_nt: TGCAGTGTTGAAGGGACTAGCGGGGGGGCCTACAATGAGCAGTACTTC; cdr3_aa: CSVEGTSGGAYNEQYF
v_call: TRBV3-1; d_call: -; clone_size: -; j_call: TRBJ2-5; cdr3_nt: TGTGCCAGCAGCCCCCCGCTGGGACGGATGAAGAGGACCCAGTACTTC; cdr3_aa: CASSPPLGRMKRTQYF
v_call: TRBV28; d_call: -; clone_size: few; j_call: TRBJ1-2; cdr3_nt: TGTGCCAGCAGTTTTAGGACGGTGTATGGCTACACCTTC; cdr3_aa: CASSFRTVYGYTF
v_call: TRBV5-1; d_call: -; clone_size: -; j_call: TRBJ1-6; cdr3_nt: TGCGCCAGCAGCTTGTTAGCGGGCCGGGAACCCCTCCACTTT; cdr3_aa: CASSLLAGREPLHF
v_call: TRBV20-1; d_call: TRBD1; clone_size: -; j_call: TRBJ2-1; cdr3_nt: TGCAGTGCTGGGGACAGGTGGGGGAGCTCCTACAATGAGCAGTTTTTC; cdr3_aa: CSAGDRWGSSYNEQFF
v_call: TRBV25-1; d_call: -; clone_size: many; j_call: TRBJ2-5; cdr3_nt: TGTGCCAGCAGTGAATCGGCAGGGAAGGAGACCCAGTACTTC; cdr3_aa: CASSESAGKETQYF
v_call: TRBV11-2; d_call: -; clone_size: once; j_call: TRBJ1-1; cdr3_nt: TGTGCCAGCAGCTTCTTGGCGGTTGACACTGAAGCTTTCTTT; cdr3_aa: CASSFLAVDTEAFF
v_call: TRBV6-5; d_call: TRBD2; clone_size: -; j_call: TRBJ2-5; cdr3_nt: TGTGCCAGCAGCCGAGGACTAGCGGCGTACAATGAGCAGTACTTC; cdr3_aa: CASSRGLAAYNEQYF
v_call: TRBV4-3; d_call: -; clone_size: many; j_call: TRBJ1-1; cdr3_nt: TGCGCCAGCAGCCAAGATCCGGGTATGAACACTGAAGCTTTCTTT; cdr3_aa: CASSQDPGMNTEAFF
v_call: TRBV6-2/TRBV6-3; d_call: TRBD1; clone_size: -; j_call: TRBJ2-1; cdr3_nt: TGTGCCAGCAGTTTTAACAGGGGTGTCCCCTACAATGAGCAGTTCTTC; cdr3_aa: CASSFNRGVPYNEQFF
v_call: TRBV3-1; d_call: -; clone_size: -; j_call: TRBJ2-7; cdr3_nt: TGTGCCAGCAGCCAAAAGCCCCTCCAGCCCTACGAGCAGTACTTC; cdr3_aa: CASSQKPLQPYEQYF
v_call: TRBV27; d_call: -; clone_size: many; j_call: TRBJ2-7; cdr3_nt: TGTGCCAGCAGCCGGCCGACGGCCTACGAGCAGTACTTC; cdr3_aa: CASSRPTAYEQYF
v_call: TRBV7-6; d_call: -; clone_size: few; j_call: TRBJ2-5; cdr3_nt: TGTGCCAGCAGATCACTAGCTCGGGAGACCAAGTACTTC; cdr3_aa: CASRSLARETKYF
v_call: TRBV4-1; d_call: -; clone_size: few; j_call: TRBJ1-2; cdr3_nt: TGCGCCAGCAGCCAAGAGCTGGGCAACTATGGCTACACCTTC; cdr3_aa: CASSQELGNYGYTF
v_call: TRBV7-2; d_call: TRBD1; clone_size: -; j_call: TRBJ1-2; cdr3_nt: TGTGCCACGGCGCGGGACAGGGGCTTAAACTCGGGAGGCTACACCTTC; cdr3_aa: CATARDRGLNSGGYTF
v_call: TRBV6-5; d_call: -; clone_size: -; j_call: TRBJ1-1; cdr3_nt: TGTGCCAGCAGTCCCGACGGGTTGGGGAACACTGAAGCTTTCTTT; cdr3_aa: CASSPDGLGNTEAFF
v_call: TRBV4-3; d_call: -; clone_size: -; j_call: TRBJ1-5; cdr3_nt: TGCGCCAGCAGCCGCCGACACGACCGGCGCAATCAGCCCCAGCATTTT; cdr3_aa: CASSRRHDRRNQPQHF
v_call: TRBV20-1; d_call: -; clone_size: -; j_call: TRBJ1-5; cdr3_nt: TGCAGTGCTAGAGGGGGCGCTTCCTTTGCCCAGCCCCAGCATTTT; cdr3_aa: CSARGGASFAQPQHF
v_call: TRBV27; d_call: -; clone_size: -; j_call: TRBJ2-7; cdr3_nt: TGTGCCAGCACTCCACTCCTTAGGGGCGGGCCTAGCTCCTACAATGAGCAGTACTTC; cdr3_aa: CASTPLLRGGPSSYNEQYF
v_call: TRBV20-1; d_call: TRBD2; clone_size: few; j_call: TRBJ2-3; cdr3_nt: TGCAGTGCTAGGTCCGTTGGACTAGCGGGGATGGATACGCAGTATTTT; cdr3_aa: CSARSVGLAGMDTQYF
v_call: TRBV20-1; d_call: -; clone_size: few; j_call: TRBJ2-1; cdr3_nt: TGCAGTGCTAGAGAGGAAGCTTTACCCTACAATGAGCAGTTCTTC; cdr3_aa: CSAREEALPYNEQFF
v_call: TRBV9; d_call: -; clone_size: -; j_call: TRBJ1-1; cdr3_nt: TGTGCCAGCAGCGTACCGGCAGGGACGAACACTGAAGCTTTCTTT; cdr3_aa: CASSVPAGTNTEAFF
v_call: TRBV4-3; d_call: -; clone_size: few; j_call: TRBJ2-3; cdr3_nt: TGCGCCAGCAGCCAAGCGTACTCCAGAACAGATACGCAGTATTTT; cdr3_aa: CASSQAYSRTDTQYF
v_call: TRBV7-7; d_call: -; clone_size: few; j_call: TRBJ2-5; cdr3_nt: TGTGCTAGCAGCCAGGGGGCGGGAGGCCCACAAGAGACCCAGTACTTC; cdr3_aa: CASSQGAGGPQETQYF
v_call: TRBV4-3; d_call: TRBD1; clone_size: -; j_call: TRBJ1-2; cdr3_nt: TGCGCCAGCAGCCAACCGGGACAGGCTAACTATGGCTACACCTTC; cdr3_aa: CASSQPGQANYGYTF
v_call: TRBV28; d_call: -; clone_size: -; j_call: TRBJ1-6; cdr3_nt: TGTGCCAGCAGTTTAGTCCAGGCCTCACATTCACCCCTCCACTTT; cdr3_aa: CASSLVQASHSPLHF
v_call: TRBV6-2/TRBV6-3; d_call: -; clone_size: -; j_call: TRBJ2-7; cdr3_nt: TGTGCCAGCAGTTTCGGACTTCCCTACGAGCAGTACTTC; cdr3_aa: CASSFGLPYEQYF
v_call: TRBV7-2; d_call: TRBD1; clone_size: once; j_call: TRBJ1-5; cdr3_nt: TGTGCCAGCAGCCGGGACAGGGAGGGTCAGCCCCAGCATTTT; cdr3_aa: CASSRDREGQPQHF
v_call: TRBV30; d_call: TRBD1; clone_size: many; j_call: TRBJ1-5; cdr3_nt: TGTGCCTGGAGGCCAGCGGACAGGGGATTCAATCAGCCCCAGCATTTT; cdr3_aa: CAWRPADRGFNQPQHF
v_call: TRBV29-1; d_call: -; clone_size: -; j_call: TRBJ1-2; cdr3_nt: TGCAGCGTTGCTGCGCTCTACAGGGCTGGCTACACCTTC; cdr3_aa: CSVAALYRAGYTF
v_call: TRBV10-3; d_call: TRBD2; clone_size: -; j_call: TRBJ2-1; cdr3_nt: TGTGCCATCAGGGGACTAGCGGGAGCCAATGAGCAGTTCTTC; cdr3_aa: CAIRGLAGANEQFF
v_call: TRBV20-1; d_call: -; clone_size: few; j_call: TRBJ2-7; cdr3_nt: TGCAGTGCTAGTATGGCACCTTCCTACGAGCAGTACTTC; cdr3_aa: CSASMAPSYEQYF
v_call: TRBV9; d_call: TRBD1; clone_size: -; j_call: TRBJ2-1; cdr3_nt: TGTGCCAGCAGCGGATTTACAGGGGACGAATCCTACAATGAGCAGTTCTTC; cdr3_aa: CASSGFTGDESYNEQFF
v_call: TRBV12-3/TRBV12-4; d_call: -; clone_size: -; j_call: TRBJ1-6; cdr3_nt: TGTGCCAGCAGTTTACGGCCGGGGTGGAATTCACCCCTCCACTTT; cdr3_aa: CASSLRPGWNSPLHF
v_call: TRBV28; d_call: -; clone_size: -; j_call: TRBJ2-5; cdr3_nt: TGTGCCAGCAGTGGTTGGACAGAAGAGACCCAGTACTTC; cdr3_aa: CASSGWTEETQYF
v_call: TRBV5-1; d_call: TRBD1; clone_size: many; j_call: TRBJ2-5; cdr3_nt: TGCGCCAGCTCCGCTGGGACAGGGGGATACCAAGAGACCCAGTACTTC; cdr3_aa: CASSAGTGGYQETQYF
v_call: TRBV7-2; d_call: -; clone_size: -; j_call: TRBJ1-5; cdr3_nt: TGTGCCAGCAGCTACAGGGCTAATCAGCCCCAGCATTTT; cdr3_aa: CASSYRANQPQHF
v_call: TRBV4-2; d_call: -; clone_size: -; j_call: TRBJ2-3; cdr3_nt: TGTGCCAGCAGCCAAGAAGGGTTCGCAGATACGCAGTATTTT; cdr3_aa: CASSQEGFADTQYF
v_call: TRBV7-2; d_call: -; clone_size: -; j_call: TRBJ2-4; cdr3_nt: TGTGCCAGCAGCGTAGACAGACTCGACATTCAGTACTTC; cdr3_aa: CASSVDRLDIQYF
v_call: TRBV3-1; d_call: -; clone_size: once; j_call: TRBJ2-5; cdr3_nt: TGTGCCAGCAGCCAAGATTTGCTAAACAATGAGCAGTACTTC; cdr3_aa: CASSQDLLNNEQYF
v_call: TRBV12-5; d_call: -; clone_size: few; j_call: TRBJ1-2; cdr3_nt: TGTGCTAGTGGTGGGTACTTTGGCGGCTACACCTTC; cdr3_aa: CASGGYFGGYTF
v_call: TRBV6-6; d_call: TRBD1; clone_size: -; j_call: TRBJ2-3; cdr3_nt: TGTGCCAGCAGTTATCCACGACAGGGCCAACTCACAGATACGCAGTATTTT; cdr3_aa: CASSYPRQGQLTDTQYF
v_call: TRBV29-1; d_call: -; clone_size: -; j_call: TRBJ2-6; cdr3_nt: TGCAGCGTTGCTGAGAGAGGTGCTGGGGCCAACGTCCTGACTTTC; cdr3_aa: CSVAERGAGANVLTF
v_call: TRBV20-1; d_call: -; clone_size: -; j_call: TRBJ2-3; cdr3_nt: TGCAGTGCTTTTCTAGCAACAGATACGCAGTATTTT; cdr3_aa: CSAFLATDTQYF
v_call: TRBV24-1; d_call: TRBD1; clone_size: -; j_call: TRBJ2-3; cdr3_nt: TGTGCCACCAGTGAGGGGACAGGGGGATCCAGAGATACGCAGTATTTT; cdr3_aa: CATSEGTGGSRDTQYF
v_call: TRBV7-2; d_call: TRBD1; clone_size: -; j_call: TRBJ1-2; cdr3_nt: TGTGCCAGCAGCTTCCCCGTGGAGGGGGCGGGCTACACCTTC; cdr3_aa: CASSFPVEGAGYTF
v_call: TRBV29-1; d_call: -; clone_size: -; j_call: TRBJ2-7; cdr3_nt: TGCAGCTTCGCCAGGACCGCAGCATCCTACGAGCAGTACTTC; cdr3_aa: CSFARTAASYEQYF